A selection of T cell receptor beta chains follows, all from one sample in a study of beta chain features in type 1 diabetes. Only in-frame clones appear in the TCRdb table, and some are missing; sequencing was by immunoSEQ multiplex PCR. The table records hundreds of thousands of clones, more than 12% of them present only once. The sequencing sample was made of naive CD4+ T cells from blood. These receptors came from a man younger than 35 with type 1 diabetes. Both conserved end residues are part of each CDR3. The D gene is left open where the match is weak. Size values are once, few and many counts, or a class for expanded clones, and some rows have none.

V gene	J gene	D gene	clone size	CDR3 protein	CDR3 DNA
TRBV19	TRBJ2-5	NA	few	CARRGSEETQYF	TGTGCCAGAAGGGGGTCGGAAGAGACCCAGTACTTC
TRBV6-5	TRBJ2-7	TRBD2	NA	CASRTTAGARHEQYF	TGTGCCAGCAGAACCACAGCGGGGGCCCGCCACGAGCAGTACTTC
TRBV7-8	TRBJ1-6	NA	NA	CASSSRRTGNSPLHF	TGTGCCAGCAGCTCCCGTAGGACGGGAAATTCACCCCTCCACTTT
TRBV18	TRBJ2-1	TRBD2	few	CASSPPSGGNNEQFF	TGTGCCAGCTCACCCCCTAGCGGGGGGAACAATGAGCAGTTCTTC
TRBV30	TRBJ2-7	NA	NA	CAWSGGPYEQYF	TGTGCCTGGAGTGGAGGGCCTTACGAGCAGTACTTC
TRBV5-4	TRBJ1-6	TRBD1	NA	CASSLDREEGSPLHF	TGTGCCAGCAGCTTAGACAGGGAGGAGGGTTCACCCCTCCACTTT
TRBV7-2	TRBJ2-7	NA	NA	CASSLALAVRQFEYF	TGTGCCAGCAGCTTAGCGTTAGCAGTGAGACAGTTTGAGTACTTC
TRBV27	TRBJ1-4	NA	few	CASSFPGQEKLFF	TGTGCCAGCAGTTTCCCCGGACAGGAAAAACTGTTTTTT
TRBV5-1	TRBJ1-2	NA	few	CASSLEFGVNDYGYTF	TGCGCCAGCAGCTTGGAGTTCGGGGTGAATGACTATGGCTACACCTTC
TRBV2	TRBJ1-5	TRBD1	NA	CASSLGQGPDQPQHF	TGTGCCAGCAGCCTTGGACAGGGGCCTGATCAGCCCCAGCATTTT
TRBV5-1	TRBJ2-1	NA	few	CASTLEGVSYNEQFF	TGCGCCAGCACCCTAGAGGGGGTCTCCTACAATGAGCAGTTCTTC
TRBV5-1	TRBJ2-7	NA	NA	CASSLGSYGHEQYF	TGCGCCAGCAGCTTGGGCTCCTACGGCCACGAGCAGTACTTC
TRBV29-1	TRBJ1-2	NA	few	CSVEARGPNYGYTF	TGCAGCGTTGAAGCGAGGGGCCCTAACTATGGCTACACCTTC
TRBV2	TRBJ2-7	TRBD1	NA	CASKEDRASYEQYF	TGTGCCAGCAAGGAGGACAGGGCCTCCTACGAGCAGTACTTC
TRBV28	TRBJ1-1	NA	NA	CASRVTGGTEAFF	TGTGCCAGCCGAGTTACTGGGGGCACTGAAGCTTTCTTT
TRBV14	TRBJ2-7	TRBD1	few	CASSPRTGPNEQYF	TGTGCCAGCAGCCCCCGGACAGGGCCCAACGAGCAGTACTTC
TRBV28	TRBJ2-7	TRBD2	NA	CASIREGAYEQYF	TGTGCCAGCATCCGGGAGGGCGCCTACGAGCAGTACTTC
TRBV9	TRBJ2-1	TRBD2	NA	CASSPWTSGGRDEQFF	TGTGCCAGCAGCCCCTGGACTAGCGGGGGGAGGGATGAGCAGTTCTTC
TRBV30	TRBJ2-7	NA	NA	CAWSTRGVPNYEQYF	TGTGCCTGGAGTACCAGGGGGGTCCCCAACTACGAGCAGTACTTC
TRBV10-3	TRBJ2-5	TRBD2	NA	CAISESIGGSGETQYF	TGTGCCATCAGTGAGTCGATCGGCGGGAGTGGTGAGACCCAGTACTTC
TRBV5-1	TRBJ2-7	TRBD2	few	CASSFRTSGSREQYF	TGCGCCAGCAGTTTTAGAACTAGCGGGAGTCGGGAGCAGTACTTC
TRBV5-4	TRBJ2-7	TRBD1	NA	CASSWDREGEQYF	TGTGCCAGCAGCTGGGACAGGGAAGGGGAGCAGTACTTC